This TCR beta chain was identified in a study of blood T cell repertoires in COVID-19. Looking at the study overall: COVID-19 samples collected from the United States, Italy and Spain covered acute and convalescent phases.

The method was immunoSEQ multiplex PCR; TCRdb's version includes in-frame clones alone and lacks a portion of them. The data show more than 200,000 clones, about 80% seen once. Germline assignment: CDR1 SEHNR and CDR2 FQNEAQ (reference sequence). This CDR3 is built from 13 residues. Trimming left V 6 bases short and J 7 bases short, with 15 bases between. V and J are TRBV7-9 and TRBJ1-2; D perhaps matches TRBD1 (5 bases). This clonotype was obtained from a man aged 80 or over with acute or convalescent COVID-19. The sample taken for sequencing was peripheral blood. DNA of the CDR3: TGTGCCAGCAGTCACAAGGGGTATTTTGGCTACACCTTC. This gives the protein CASSHKGYFGYTF.